The 31 T cell receptor beta chains given below trace back to one sample, sequenced in a study of CD8 T cells in ankylosing spondylitis. TCRdb ran MiXCR on the 5' RACE reads and lists one entry per CDR3 protein. Of more than 100,000 distinct CDR3 sequences listed, approximately 10% are singletons. The sequenced material came from blood, either unsorted or a sorted T cell fraction (not recorded which). These receptors came from a female donor with ankylosing spondylitis or in good health (not recorded which).

A few counts support this clonotype. J is TRBJ2-1 and V is TRBV20-1, with a weak D call TRBD2 (7 bases). Per germline, CDR1 DFQATT and CDR2 SNEGSKA (reference sequence). The CDR3 covers 16 residues. V was trimmed by 2 bases and J by 2 bases, leaving 16 bases between them. Here the CDR3 reads CSARPLRGGAYNEQFF. The CDR3 DNA is TGCAGTGCTAGACCCCTCCGAGGGGGGGCCTACAATGAGCAGTTCTTC.

This clonotype was counted many times. V usage is TRBV5-1 and J usage is TRBJ2-7; a weak D match, TRBD1 (6 bases). The germline V and J ends were trimmed by 6 bases and 4 bases, with 20 bases remaining between them. This CDR3 has 15 amino acids. CDR1 is SGHRS, CDR2 YFSETQ, per germline. Here the CDR3 reads CASKPGQSITYEQYF. The CDR3 DNA follows: TGCGCCAGCAAGCCAGGACAGAGTATTACTTACGAGCAGTACTTC.

This clonotype was found many times. The chain links TRBV20-1 to TRBJ1-5, with D hard to call. Germline-derived CDR1 and CDR2 are DFQATT and SNEGSKA (reference sequence). The CDR3 totals 13 residues. The ends were cut back, 5 bases at V and 0 bases at J, with 8 bases in the middle. The DNA for the CDR3 is TGCAGTGCTGCCGGGCATAGCAATCAGCCCCAGCATTTT. Protein product: CSAAGHSNQPQHF.

The chain has TRBV7-9 and TRBJ1-1; possibly TRBD1 for D (6 bases). The CDR3 consists of 14 residues. Trimming stripped 7 bases from V and 4 bases from J, with 16 bases between. Per germline, CDR1 SEHNR and CDR2 FQNEAQ (reference sequence). CDR3 coding DNA: TGTGCCAGCAAGATACAGGGTTTTCGCACTGAAGCTTTCTTT. This gives the protein CASKIQGFRTEAFF.

This clonotype was seen at least ten times. CDR3 in amino acids: CASSPRTGGAVYGYTF. In DNA, the CDR3 is TGTGCCAGCAGTCCACGGACAGGGGGCGCCGTCTATGGCTACACCTTC. V usage is TRBV12-3 or TRBV12-4 and J usage is TRBJ1-2, with TRBD1 matching 11 bases. CDR3 size: 16 residues. The V and J ends lost 5 bases and 4 bases, in that order; junction bases with no gene match: 9.

This clonotype was picked up many times. The chain recombines TRBV7-9 with TRBJ2-7; D perhaps matches TRBD2 (5 bases). Germline CDR1 is SEHNR and CDR2 is FQNEAQ (reference sequence). The germline V and J ends were trimmed by 9 bases and 11 bases, with 23 bases remaining between them. This CDR3 comprises 13 residues. DNA for the CDR3: TGTGCCAGTAAAGACCAGGACTTGTCCGACGAGTACTTC. Its protein is CASKDQDLSDEYF.

The table lists this clonotype with many counts. V usage is TRBV29-1 and J usage is TRBJ1-1, with D unclear. In germline, CDR1 is SQVTM, CDR2 ANQGSEA. The CDR3 extends over 13 amino acids. Trimming left V 7 bases short and J 4 bases short, with 16 bases between. Here the CDR3 reads CSADQDGLTEAFF. CDR3 nucleotides: TGCAGCGCAGACCAGGACGGGCTCACTGAAGCTTTCTTT.

This clonotype was recorded many times. The chain employs TRBV20-1 and TRBJ2-7; the D is unclear. The V and J ends lost 0 bases and 0 bases respectively, with 3 bases between them. The CDR3 covers 12 residues. Germline lookup yields CDR1 DFQATT and CDR2 SNEGSKA (reference sequence). CDR3 nucleotide sequence: TGCAGTGCTAGAGACGACTCCTACGAGCAGTACTTC. It translates to CSARDDSYEQYF.

This clonotype was recorded at least ten times. CDR3 in amino acids: CASTLVLGSRPGLAFQETQYF. CDR3 bases: TGTGCCAGCACCCTAGTCTTAGGGTCCAGACCGGGACTAGCGTTTCAAGAGACCCAGTACTTC. The chain employs TRBV3-1 and TRBJ2-5; TRBD2 agrees at 10 bases. V lost 7 bases to trimming and J lost 2 bases; unmatched junction nucleotides: 25. This CDR3 is 21 amino acids long. CDR1 is LGHDT and CDR2 is YNNKEL in the germline V gene (reference sequence).

The V gene is TRBV23-1, the J gene TRBJ1-5, with D perhaps matching TRBD1 (6 bases). TRBV23-1 counts as an open reading frame of uncertain function. The CDR3 spans 15 residues. With 8 bases removed from V and 4 bases from J, the gap between germline ends came to 18 bases. The CDR3 DNA reads TGCGCCAGCCGCATTGACAGGACCCGAAATCAGCCCCAGCATTTT. Amino acid sequence: CASRIDRTRNQPQHF.

This clonotype was counted ten times or more. The V gene is TRBV10-3, the J gene TRBJ1-2; possibly TRBD1 for D (5 bases). Germline CDR1 and CDR2: ENHRY and SYGVKD. CDR3 length: 14 amino acids. V was shortened by 2 bases and J by 4 bases, with 11 bases between the two germline ends. Here the CDR3 reads CAISEAADSYGYTF. The CDR3 region has the DNA TGTGCCATCAGTGAGGCGGCTGACAGCTATGGCTACACCTTC.

In this sample, this clonotype turned up many times. The chain carries TRBV5-1 and TRBJ1-1; D gene uncertain. V gave up 7 bases and J gave up 8 bases, with 18 bases separating them. This CDR3 is built from 13 residues. Germline V gene sequence: CDR1 SGHRS, CDR2 YFSETQ. For the CDR3, the DNA is TGCGCCAGCGCCTCTGGGTCGGCGGAGGAAGCTTTCTTT. Translation: CASASGSAEEAFF.

The chain employs TRBV28 and TRBJ2-5, with D perhaps TRBD1 (5 bases). V gave up 4 bases and J gave up 5 bases, with 14 bases separating them. This CDR3 is 14 amino acids long. The germline V gene encodes CDR1 MDHEN and CDR2 SYDVKM. The chain's CDR3 is CASSSLRGGETQYF. DNA of the CDR3: TGTGCCAGCAGTTCCCTTAGGGGTGGGGAGACCCAGTACTTC.

This chain links TRBV2 with TRBJ2-1, with TRBD2 identical over 8 bases. CDR1 and CDR2 (germline): SNHLY, FYNNEI. This CDR3 has 19 residues. This CDR3 is CTISLPWVAGPPSYNEQFF. CDR3 bases: TGTACCATCAGTCTCCCGTGGGTAGCGGGACCCCCCTCCTACAATGAGCAGTTCTTC. The variable domain in full, with the rest retrieved from reference TRBV2 and TRBJ2-1, is EPEVTQTPSHQVTQMGQEVILRCVPISNHLYFYWYRQILGQKVEFLVSFYNNEISEKSEIFDDQFSVERPDGSNFTLKIRSTKLEDSAMYFCTISLPWVAGPPSYNEQFFGPGTRLTVL.

This clonotype was counted many times. The V gene is TRBV7-9, the J gene TRBJ1-2; D unclear. Germline V gene lookup returns CDR1 SEHNR and CDR2 FQNEAQ (reference sequence). Trimming removed 4 bases at V and 4 bases at J, with 16 bases between. The CDR3 spans 15 residues. CDR3 in amino acids: CASSSPQALGYGYTF. The CDR3, as DNA: TGTGCCAGCAGCTCGCCGCAGGCTCTCGGCTATGGCTACACCTTC. Looking up the rest from reference TRBV7-9 and TRBJ1-2 gives the full variable domain: DTGVSQNPRHKITKRGQNVTFRCDPISEHNRLYWYRQTLGQGPEFLTYFQNEAQLEKSRLLSDRFSAERPKGSFSTLEIQRTEQGDSAMYLCASSSPQALGYGYTFGSGTRLTVV.

This clonotype was recorded many times. The genes are TRBV5-1 and TRBJ1-2, with 9 bases fitting TRBD1. CDR1 and CDR2 (germline): SGHRS, YFSETQ. The V gene end was trimmed by 0 bases and the J gene end by 4 bases; junction bases not matched to a gene: 7. The CDR3 is made up of 16 amino acids. This CDR3 reads CASSLARTGDVYGYTF. CDR3 DNA sequence: TGCGCCAGCAGCTTGGCCCGGACAGGGGACGTCTATGGCTACACCTTC. The full variable domain, its missing parts supplied by reference TRBV5-1 and TRBJ1-2, is KAGVTQTPRYLIKTRGQQVTLSCSPISGHRSVSWYQQTPGQGLQFLFEYFSETQRNKGNFPGRFSGRQFSNSRSEMNVSTLELGDSALYLCASSLARTGDVYGYTFGSGTRLTVV.

This clonotype was seen at least ten times. The V gene is TRBV12-3 or TRBV12-4, the J gene TRBJ1-2, with a weak D call TRBD1 (5 bases). CDR3 length equals 18 residues. Trimming took off 6 bases at V and 5 bases at J, with 28 bases between the two ends. The CDR3 region is CASRRRKPQPPGGYGYTF. The CDR3 bases are TGTGCCAGCAGGCGAAGGAAACCCCAACCTCCTGGGGGTTATGGCTACACCTTC.

This clonotype was seen more than once but under ten times. The chain is built from TRBV12-3 or TRBV12-4 and TRBJ2-3; the D gene is possibly TRBD2 (6 bases). The CDR3 has 16 residues. V was trimmed by 5 bases and J by 1 base, leaving 16 bases between them. This CDR3 reads CASSPWDSYGTDTQYF. Written as DNA, the CDR3 is TGTGCCAGCAGTCCCTGGGACTCCTACGGCACAGATACGCAGTATTTT.

This clonotype has ten or more counts. The rearrangement uses TRBV5-1 and TRBJ2-7, with 12 positions matching TRBD2. Trimming cost V 1 base and J 3 bases; bases outside gene matches: 8. The germline gives CDR1 SGHRS, CDR2 YFSETQ. The CDR3 runs to 17 residues. This CDR3 is CASSLSLAGGKGYEQYF. In DNA form, the CDR3 reads TGCGCCAGCAGCTTGTCACTAGCGGGAGGAAAAGGCTACGAGCAGTACTTC.

This clonotype appeared many times. The J gene is TRBJ2-7, the V gene TRBV29-1; D gene ambiguous. V lost 0 bases to trimming and J lost 3 bases, with 12 bases between them. This CDR3 region has 14 residues. The germline CDR1 and CDR2 sequences are SQVTM and ANQGSEA. The CDR3 bases are TGCAGCGTTGAAGATCCCGGGTCCCTCTACGAGCAGTACTTC. Residues: CSVEDPGSLYEQYF.

This clonotype appeared a single time. A much bigger clone sits one base away, suggesting this may be a read error. V usage is TRBV5-1 and J usage is TRBJ2-1, with 9 bases fitting TRBD2. The J segment lost 15 bases and the V segment lost 4 bases, leaving 5 bases of the junction unmatched. The CDR3 length is 11 residues. Germline CDR1 SGHRS, CDR2 YFSETQ. CDR3: CASSRSGSRFF. CDR3 DNA sequence: TGCGCCAGCAGCCGTAGCGGGAGTCGGTTCTTC.

This clonotype was recorded many times. V usage is TRBV11-2 and J usage is TRBJ2-2; TRBD1 aligns across 7 bases. After removal of 5 bases from V and 4 bases from J, the junction contained 7 bases not matched to a gene. CDR1 and CDR2 from the germline V gene are SGHAT and FQNNGV. The CDR3 totals 15 residues. The CDR3 loop reads CASSQWTGGTGELFF. DNA of the CDR3: TGTGCCAGCAGCCAATGGACAGGAGGCACCGGGGAGCTGTTTTTT.

This clonotype was counted many times. The J gene is TRBJ2-6, the V gene TRBV28; no reliable D call. The germline V gene encodes CDR1 MDHEN and CDR2 SYDVKM. The CDR3 totals 14 residues. Trimming stripped 2 bases from V and 2 bases from J, with 4 bases between. CDR3 DNA: TGTGCCAGCAGTTTACTACCTGGGGCCAACGTCCTGACTTTC. It yields the protein CASSLLPGANVLTF. Combining the CDR3 with reference TRBV28 and TRBJ2-6 gives the whole variable domain DVKVTQSSRYLVKRTGEKVFLECVQDMDHENMFWYRQDPGLGLRLIYFSYDVKMKEKGDIPEGYSVSREKKERFSLILESASTNQTSMYLCASSLLPGANVLTFGAGSRLTVL.

This clonotype has at least ten counts. The V gene is TRBV29-1, the J gene TRBJ2-5; no definite D call. CDR1 and CDR2 from the germline V gene are SQVTM and ANQGSEA. The CDR3 loop spans 13 amino acids. The V gene lost 3 bases and the J gene lost 5 bases, with 13 bases spanning the gap. This CDR3 reads CSVDLPGRETQYF. As DNA, the CDR3 is TGCAGCGTTGACCTGCCAGGCCGGGAGACCCAGTACTTC.

This clonotype was picked up many times. This chain connects TRBV5-6 to TRBJ2-1; 13 nucleotides align to TRBD2. J was trimmed by 7 bases and V by 4 bases; bases with no gene match: 8. Germline V gene sequence: CDR1 SGHDT, CDR2 YYEEEE. This CDR3 is 16 amino acids long. CDR3 DNA sequence: TGTGCCAGCAGCCTACTAGCGGGAGGGCCTGTAAATGAGCAGTTCTTC. Its protein is CASSLLAGGPVNEQFF.

This clonotype was seen more than once but under ten times. The V and J genes are TRBV3-1 and TRBJ1-2; D is unresolved. CDR1 is LGHDT, CDR2 YNNKEL, per germline (reference sequence). The CDR3 is 13 residues long. Trimming cost V 5 bases and J 4 bases, with 11 bases left between them. The CDR3 sequence is CASSGGDTYGYTF. DNA of the CDR3: TGTGCCAGCAGCGGTGGGGATACCTATGGCTACACCTTC.

This clonotype showed up just a few times. This chain connects TRBV12-3 or TRBV12-4 to TRBJ1-5; perhaps TRBD1 as D (5 bases). The CDR3 is made up of 20 amino acids. V was shortened by 6 bases and J by 2 bases, with 29 bases between the two germline ends. CDR3 region: CASSPGTSAGPGWGNQPQHF. The DNA for the CDR3 is TGTGCCAGCAGCCCAGGGACCTCAGCGGGTCCCGGCTGGGGCAATCAGCCCCAGCATTTT.

This clonotype occurred many times. The chain uses TRBV2 and TRBJ1-1; D ambiguous. Looked up from germline, CDR1 is SNHLY and CDR2 is FYNNEI. The CDR3 runs 11 residues. The CDR3 DNA is TGTGCAAAACAAGTGAACACTGAAGCTTTCTTT. Amino acids: CAKQVNTEAFF.

This clonotype has a handful of counts. The chain uses TRBV11-2 and TRBJ2-7; the D call may be TRBD1 or TRBD2 (5 bases each). Germline CDR1 SGHAT, CDR2 FQNNGV. This CDR3 region has 16 residues. The ends were cut back, 3 bases at V and 1 base at J, with 16 bases in the middle. The chain's CDR3 is CASSLDPGPRSYEQYF. The CDR3 DNA reads TGTGCCAGCAGCTTGGATCCGGGACCCAGGTCCTACGAGCAGTACTTC.

This clonotype was detected ten times or more. V and J are TRBV7-6 and TRBJ1-1; the D is unclear. Germline lookup yields CDR1 SGHVS and CDR2 FNYEAQ. The CDR3 is 13 amino acids. V was clipped by 5 bases and J by 4 bases, with 11 bases between them. The CDR3 nucleotides are TGTGCCAGCAGCCCGACCCGGGGCACTGAAGCTTTCTTT. It specifies CASSPTRGTEAFF.

The genes are TRBV5-3 and TRBJ2-7; TRBD1 agrees at 8 bases. TRBV5-3 is identified as an open reading frame with a role that is uncertain. With V trimmed by 5 bases and J by 3 bases, 4 bases remained unmatched. CDR3 length: 13 residues. CDR3 bases: TGTGCCAGAAGACCCGACAGGGGCTACGAGCAGTACTTC. Encoded protein: CARRPDRGYEQYF.